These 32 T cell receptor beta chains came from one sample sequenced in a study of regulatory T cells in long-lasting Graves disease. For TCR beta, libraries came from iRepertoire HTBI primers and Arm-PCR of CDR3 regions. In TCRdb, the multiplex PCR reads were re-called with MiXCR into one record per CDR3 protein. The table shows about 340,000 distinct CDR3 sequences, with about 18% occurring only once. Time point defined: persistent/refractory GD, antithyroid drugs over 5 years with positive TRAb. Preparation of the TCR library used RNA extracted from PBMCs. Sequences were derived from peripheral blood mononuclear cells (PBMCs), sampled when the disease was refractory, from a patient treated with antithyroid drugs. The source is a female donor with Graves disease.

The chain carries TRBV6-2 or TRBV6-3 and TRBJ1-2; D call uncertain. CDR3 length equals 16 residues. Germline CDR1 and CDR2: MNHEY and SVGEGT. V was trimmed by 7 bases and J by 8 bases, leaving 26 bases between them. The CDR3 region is CASISVVEAHSEGYTF. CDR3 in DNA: TGTGCCAGCATCTCCGTAGTAGAGGCCCATAGCGAGGGCTACACCTTC.

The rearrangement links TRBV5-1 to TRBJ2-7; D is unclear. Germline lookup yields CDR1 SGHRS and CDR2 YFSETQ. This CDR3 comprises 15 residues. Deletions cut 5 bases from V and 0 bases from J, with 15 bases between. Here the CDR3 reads CASRLDVLSSYEQYF. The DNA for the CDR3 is TGCGCCAGCAGGCTGGACGTCCTCAGCTCCTACGAGCAGTACTTC.

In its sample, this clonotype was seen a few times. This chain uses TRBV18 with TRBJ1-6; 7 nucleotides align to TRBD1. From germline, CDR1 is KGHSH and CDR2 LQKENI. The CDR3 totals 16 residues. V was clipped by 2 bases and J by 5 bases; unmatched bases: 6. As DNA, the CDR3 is TGTGCCAGCTCACCAACGACAGGGAAAAATAATTCACCCCTCCACTTT. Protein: CASSPTTGKNNSPLHF.

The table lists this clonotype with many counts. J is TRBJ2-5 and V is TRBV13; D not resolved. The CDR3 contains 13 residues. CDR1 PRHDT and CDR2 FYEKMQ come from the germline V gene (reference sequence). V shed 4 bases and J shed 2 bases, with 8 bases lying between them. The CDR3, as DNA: TGTGCCAGCAGCTCAAGCTTTCAAGAGACCCAGTACTTC. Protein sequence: CASSSSFQETQYF.

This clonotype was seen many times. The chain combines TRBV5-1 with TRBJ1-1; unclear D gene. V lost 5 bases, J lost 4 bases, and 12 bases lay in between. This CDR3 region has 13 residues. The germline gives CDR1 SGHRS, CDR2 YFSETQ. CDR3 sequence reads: CASSGPSGTEAFF. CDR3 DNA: TGCGCCAGCAGTGGACCGAGCGGCACTGAAGCTTTCTTT.

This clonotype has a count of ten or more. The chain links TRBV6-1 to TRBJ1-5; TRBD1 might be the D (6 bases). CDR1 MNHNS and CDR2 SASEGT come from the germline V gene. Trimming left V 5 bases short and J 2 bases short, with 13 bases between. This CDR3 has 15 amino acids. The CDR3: CASSSHGGGNQPQHF. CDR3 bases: TGTGCCAGCAGTTCCCATGGGGGCGGCAATCAGCCCCAGCATTTT.

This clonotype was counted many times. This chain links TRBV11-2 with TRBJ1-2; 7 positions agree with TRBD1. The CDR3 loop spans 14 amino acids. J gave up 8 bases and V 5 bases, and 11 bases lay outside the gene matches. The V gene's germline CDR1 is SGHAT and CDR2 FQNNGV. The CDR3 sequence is CASSPGLKGGGYTF. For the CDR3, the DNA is TGTGCCAGCAGCCCTGGCCTTAAAGGGGGCGGCTACACCTTC.

The CDR3 nucleotides read TGTGCCAGCAGTTATTCGGGACAGCTAAGTAGCTCCTACGAGCAGTACTTC. This gives the protein CASSYSGQLSSSYEQYF. V and J are TRBV6-5 and TRBJ2-7; 7 nucleotides line up with TRBD1. The CDR3 is 17 amino acids. Germline V gives CDR1 MNHEY, CDR2 SVGAGI. V was clipped by 3 bases and J by 0 bases; unmatched bases: 11.

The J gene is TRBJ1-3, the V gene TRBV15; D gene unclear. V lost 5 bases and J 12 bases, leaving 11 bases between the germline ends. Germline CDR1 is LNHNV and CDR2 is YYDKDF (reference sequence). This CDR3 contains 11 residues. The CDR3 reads CATSEREGIYF. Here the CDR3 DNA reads TGTGCCACCAGCGAGCGGGAAGGCATATATTTT.

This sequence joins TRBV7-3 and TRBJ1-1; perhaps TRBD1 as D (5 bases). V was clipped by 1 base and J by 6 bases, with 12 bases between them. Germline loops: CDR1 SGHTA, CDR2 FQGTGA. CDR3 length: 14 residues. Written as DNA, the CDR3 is TGTGCCAGCAGCTTAAGTCCCGGGGACCCTGAAGCTTTCTTT. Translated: CASSLSPGDPEAFF.

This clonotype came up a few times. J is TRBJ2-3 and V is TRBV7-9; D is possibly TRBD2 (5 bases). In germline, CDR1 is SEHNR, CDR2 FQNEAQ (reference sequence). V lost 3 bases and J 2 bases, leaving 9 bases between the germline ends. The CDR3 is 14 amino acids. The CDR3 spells CASSFERHTDTQYF. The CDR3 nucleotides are TGTGCCAGCAGCTTCGAGCGGCACACAGATACGCAGTATTTT.

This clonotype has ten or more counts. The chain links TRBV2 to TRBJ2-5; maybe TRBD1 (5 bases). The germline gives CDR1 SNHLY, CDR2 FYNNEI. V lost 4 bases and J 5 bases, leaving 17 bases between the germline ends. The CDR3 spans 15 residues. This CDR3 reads CASSGAGLIVETQYF. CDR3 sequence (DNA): TGTGCCAGCAGTGGAGCAGGGCTGATTGTGGAGACCCAGTACTTC.

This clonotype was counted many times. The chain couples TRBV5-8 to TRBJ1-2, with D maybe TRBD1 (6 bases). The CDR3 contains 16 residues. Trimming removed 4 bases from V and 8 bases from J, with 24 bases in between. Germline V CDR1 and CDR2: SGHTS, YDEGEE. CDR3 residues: CASSRVTDSVSRGYTF. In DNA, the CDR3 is TGTGCCAGCAGCCGCGTTACGGACAGTGTATCAAGGGGCTACACCTTC.

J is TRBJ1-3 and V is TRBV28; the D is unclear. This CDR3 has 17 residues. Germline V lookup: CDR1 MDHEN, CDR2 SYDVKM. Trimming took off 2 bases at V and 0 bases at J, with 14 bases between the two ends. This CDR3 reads CASSLPYGRVSGNTIYF. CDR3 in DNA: TGTGCCAGCAGTTTACCCTACGGACGGGTCTCTGGAAACACCATATATTTT.

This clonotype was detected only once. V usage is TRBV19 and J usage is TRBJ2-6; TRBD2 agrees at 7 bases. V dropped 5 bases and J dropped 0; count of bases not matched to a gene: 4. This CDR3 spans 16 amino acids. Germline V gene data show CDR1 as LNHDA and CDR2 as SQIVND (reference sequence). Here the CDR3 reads CASSYWEGSGANVLTF. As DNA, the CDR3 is TGTGCCAGTAGTTATTGGGAGGGCTCTGGGGCCAACGTCCTGACTTTC.

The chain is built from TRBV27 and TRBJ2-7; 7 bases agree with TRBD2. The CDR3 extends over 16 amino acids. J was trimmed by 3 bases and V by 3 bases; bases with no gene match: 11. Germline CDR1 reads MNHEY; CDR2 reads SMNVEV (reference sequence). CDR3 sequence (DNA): TGTGCCAGCAGTTTTCGTGGCGGGAGTAAGAGCTACGAGCAGTACTTC. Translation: CASSFRGGSKSYEQYF.

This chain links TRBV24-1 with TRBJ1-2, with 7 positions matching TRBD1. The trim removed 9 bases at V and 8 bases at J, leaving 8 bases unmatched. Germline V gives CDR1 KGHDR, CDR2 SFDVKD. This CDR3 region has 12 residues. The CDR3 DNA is TGTGCCACCGGAGACAGGGTTGGGGGCTACACCTTC. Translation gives CATGDRVGGYTF.

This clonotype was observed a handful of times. In DNA, the CDR3 is TGTGCCAGCAGCTTAGTCCCACCGGGGGCAGGTTCACCCCTCCACTTT. Encoded protein: CASSLVPPGAGSPLHF. This chain links TRBV11-2 with TRBJ1-6; tentative D call: TRBD1 (6 bases). V lost 1 base, J lost 9 bases, and 16 bases lay in between. The CDR3 sequence is 16 residues long. Germline-derived CDR1 and CDR2 are SGHAT and FQNNGV.

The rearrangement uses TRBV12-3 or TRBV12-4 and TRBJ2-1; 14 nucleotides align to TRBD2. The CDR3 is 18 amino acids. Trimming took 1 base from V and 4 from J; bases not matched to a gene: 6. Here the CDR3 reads CASSLEGLAGVTYNEQFF. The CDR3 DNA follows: TGTGCCAGCAGTTTAGAGGGACTAGCGGGGGTTACGTACAATGAGCAGTTCTTC.

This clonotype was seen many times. Here the CDR3 DNA reads TGTGCCATAAGAGGTTGGAGGGGATCCTACGAGCAGTACTTC. This translates into CAIRGWRGSYEQYF. This sequence joins TRBV28 and TRBJ2-7, with D possibly matching TRBD2 (6 bases). The CDR3 runs to 14 residues. V lost 10 bases, J lost 1 base, and 17 bases lay in between. Germline values: CDR1 MDHEN, CDR2 SYDVKM.

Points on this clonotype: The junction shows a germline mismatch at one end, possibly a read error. CDR3 region: CASPPGTGSYNEQFF. For the CDR3, the DNA is TGTGCCAGCCCACCAGGGACAGGGAGCTACAATGAGCAGTTCTTC. This chain connects TRBV18 to TRBJ2-1; 9 positions match TRBD1. CDR1 and CDR2 from the germline V gene are KGHSH and LQKENI. CDR3 length equals 15 residues.

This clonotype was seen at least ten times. This CDR3 reads CASSLGQWTEAFF. The DNA for the CDR3 is TGTGCCAGCAGTTTAGGGCAGTGGACTGAAGCTTTCTTT. The gene calls are TRBV12-3 or TRBV12-4 and TRBJ1-1; no definite D call. Deletions cut 1 base from V and 5 bases from J, with 8 bases between. The CDR3 is made up of 13 amino acids.

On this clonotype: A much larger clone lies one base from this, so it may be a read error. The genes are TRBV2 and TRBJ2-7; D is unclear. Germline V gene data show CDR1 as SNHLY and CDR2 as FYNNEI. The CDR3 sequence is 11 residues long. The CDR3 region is CAGSPFGEQYF. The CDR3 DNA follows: TGTGCCGGCAGCCCCTTCGGCGAGCAGTACTTC.

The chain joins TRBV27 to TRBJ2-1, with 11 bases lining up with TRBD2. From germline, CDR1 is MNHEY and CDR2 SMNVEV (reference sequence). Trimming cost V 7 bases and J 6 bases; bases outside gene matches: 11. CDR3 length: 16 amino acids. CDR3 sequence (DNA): TGTGCCAGCACCCCTATTCGACTAGCGGGAAGCAATGAGCAGTTCTTC. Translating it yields CASTPIRLAGSNEQFF.

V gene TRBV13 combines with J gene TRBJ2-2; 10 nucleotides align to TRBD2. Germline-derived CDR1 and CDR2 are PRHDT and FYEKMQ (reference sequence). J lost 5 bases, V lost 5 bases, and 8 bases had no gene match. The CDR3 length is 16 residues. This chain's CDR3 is CASSPLAGERTGELFF. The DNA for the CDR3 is TGTGCCAGCAGCCCCCTAGCGGGAGAAAGGACCGGGGAGCTGTTTTTT.

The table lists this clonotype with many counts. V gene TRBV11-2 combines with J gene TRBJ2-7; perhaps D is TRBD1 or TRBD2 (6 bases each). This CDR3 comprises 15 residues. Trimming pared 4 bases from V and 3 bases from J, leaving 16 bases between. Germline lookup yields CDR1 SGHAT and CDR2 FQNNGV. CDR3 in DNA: TGTGCCAGCAGCTCCCTACAGGGAGGCCACTACGAGCAGTACTTC. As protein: CASSSLQGGHYEQYF.

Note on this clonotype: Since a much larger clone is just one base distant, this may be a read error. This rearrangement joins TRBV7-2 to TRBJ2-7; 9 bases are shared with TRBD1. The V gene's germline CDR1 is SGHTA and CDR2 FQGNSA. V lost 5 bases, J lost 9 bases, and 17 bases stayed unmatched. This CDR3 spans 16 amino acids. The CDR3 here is CASSRVVGTGTSGQYF. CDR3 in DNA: TGTGCCAGCAGCCGCGTTGTCGGGACAGGGACTTCTGGGCAGTACTTC. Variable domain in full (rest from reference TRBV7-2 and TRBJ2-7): GAGVSQSPSNKVTEKGKDVELRCDPISGHTALYWYRQSLGQGLEFLIYFQGNSAPDKSGLPSDRFSAERTGGSVSTLTIQRTQQEDSAVYLCASSRVVGTGTSGQYFGPGTRLTVT.

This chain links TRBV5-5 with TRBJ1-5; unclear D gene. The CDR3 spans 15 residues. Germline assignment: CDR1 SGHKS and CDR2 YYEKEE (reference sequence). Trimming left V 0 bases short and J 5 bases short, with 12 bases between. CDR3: CASSLAVTEYQPQHF. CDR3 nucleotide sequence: TGTGCCAGCAGCTTGGCCGTTACCGAATATCAGCCCCAGCATTTT.

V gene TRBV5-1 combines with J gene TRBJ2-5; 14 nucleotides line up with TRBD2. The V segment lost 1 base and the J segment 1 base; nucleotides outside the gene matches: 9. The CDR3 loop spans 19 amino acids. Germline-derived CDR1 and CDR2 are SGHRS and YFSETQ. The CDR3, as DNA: TGCGCCAGCAGCTTGTCGACTAGCGGGGGGGAGTCCTCCCAAGAGACCCAGTACTTC. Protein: CASSLSTSGGESSQETQYF.

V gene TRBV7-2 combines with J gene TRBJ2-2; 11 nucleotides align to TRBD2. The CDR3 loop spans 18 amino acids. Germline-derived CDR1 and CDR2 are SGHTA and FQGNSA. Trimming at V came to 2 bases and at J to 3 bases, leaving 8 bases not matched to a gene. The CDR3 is CASSLLAGGRLYTGELFF. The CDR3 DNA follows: TGTGCCAGCAGCTTACTAGCGGGGGGCCGCCTTTACACCGGGGAGCTGTTTTTT.

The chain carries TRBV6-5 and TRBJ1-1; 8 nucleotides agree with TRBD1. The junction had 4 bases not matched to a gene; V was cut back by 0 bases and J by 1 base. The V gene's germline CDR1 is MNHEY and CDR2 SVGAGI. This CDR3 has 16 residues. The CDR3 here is CASSYSGDRGNTEAFF. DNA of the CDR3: TGTGCCAGCAGTTACTCGGGCGACAGGGGGAACACTGAAGCTTTCTTT.

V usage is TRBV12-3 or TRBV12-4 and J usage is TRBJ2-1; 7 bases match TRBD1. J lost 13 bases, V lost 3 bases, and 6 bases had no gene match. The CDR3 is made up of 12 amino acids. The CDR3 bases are TGTGCCAGCAGTTTTTTCGGGACAGCTCAGTTCTTC. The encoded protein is CASSFFGTAQFF.